Listed below are T cell receptor beta chains from one sample, sequenced in a study of blood T cell repertoires in COVID-19. This table comes from immunoSEQ multiplex PCR, and its TCRdb copy is limited to in-frame clones, with some not included. The table records 45,000 to 60,000 clones, approximately 82% of them present only once. The sequenced material came from PBMCs or T cells enriched from blood (not recorded which). Receptor source: a woman in her 50s with acute COVID-19. CDR3s include the opening cysteine and the closing phenylalanine or tryptophan. Fields, in order: J gene, D gene, clone size, V gene, CDR3 protein, CDR3 DNA. A D gene is named only where the DNA matches it firmly. Rows give clone size only sometimes, using once, few, many, or a class for an expanded clone.

TRBJ1-2,.,once,TRBV7-8,CASSLVRGRASYGYTF,TGTGCCAGCAGCTTAGTTCGAGGCAGGGCTTCCTATGGCTACACCTTC
TRBJ1-4,.,.,TRBV27,CASSFRGNEKLFF,TGTGCCAGCAGTTTCCGGGGGAATGAAAAACTGTTTTTT
TRBJ1-1,.,.,TRBV30,CAWSPHPSTEAFF,TGTGCCTGGAGTCCCCATCCGAGCACTGAAGCTTTCTTT
TRBJ2-7,TRBD2,.,TRBV5-1,CASSLEASGSIYEQYF,TGCGCCAGCAGCTTGGAGGCTAGCGGGAGTATCTACGAGCAGTACTTC
TRBJ1-2,.,.,TRBV3-1/TRBV3-2,CASSQEPRPVNGYTF,TGTGCCAGCAGCCAAGAACCCCGCCCGGTGAATGGCTACACCTTC
TRBJ1-3,.,.,TRBV30,CAWSVAGINTIYF,TGTGCCTGGAGTGTCGCCGGGATTAACACCATATATTTT
TRBJ2-1,TRBD1,.,TRBV11-1,CASSHRQGRSYNEQFF,TGTGCCAGCAGCCACCGACAGGGTAGGTCCTACAATGAGCAGTTCTTC
TRBJ2-3,.,few,TRBV5-1,CASSLSQGDTQYF,TGCGCCAGCAGCTTGTCCCAGGGAGATACGCAGTATTTT
TRBJ2-7,.,.,TRBV1,CTSSHIPLGKAVYEQYF,TGCACCAGCAGCCATATTCCCTTGGGCAAAGCGGTGTACGAGCAGTACTTC
TRBJ1-1,.,once,TRBV2,CALHSRWTEAFF,TGTGCCCTCCATTCGAGGTGGACTGAAGCTTTCTTT
TRBJ1-1,.,.,TRBV11-1,CASSLGGYEAFF,TGTGCCAGCAGCTTAGGAGGGTATGAAGCTTTCTTT
TRBJ2-7,.,.,TRBV7-9,CASSFIYEQYF,TGTGCCAGCAGCTTCATCTACGAGCAGTACTTC
TRBJ1-5,.,.,TRBV19,CASRKQENQPQHF,TGTGCCAGTAGGAAACAGGAGAATCAGCCCCAGCATTTT
TRBJ2-5,TRBD2,.,TRBV5-1,CASSPRLAGEYPETQYF,TGCGCCAGCAGCCCTCGACTAGCGGGGGAGTATCCAGAGACCCAGTACTTC
TRBJ1-5,.,.,TRBV30,CAWSGVRGQPQHF,TGTGCCTGGAGCGGAGTAAGGGGTCAGCCCCAGCATTTT
TRBJ1-2,TRBD1,.,TRBV29-1,CSADRDRGYGYTF,TGCAGCGCGGACCGGGACAGGGGCTATGGCTACACCTTC
TRBJ2-4,TRBD2,.,TRBV30,CAWSVERGADIQYF,TGTGCCTGGAGTGTCGAGCGGGGAGCTGACATTCAGTACTTC
TRBJ2-1,.,.,TRBV21-1,CASRAGNEQFF,TGTGCCAGCAGGGCGGGGAATGAGCAGTTCTTC
TRBJ2-3,.,.,TRBV2,CASSELEIVTDTQYF,TGTGCCAGCAGTGAACTGGAGATAGTCACAGATACGCAGTATTTT
TRBJ2-1,TRBD2,.,TRBV2,CASSDGRWGGLTNEQFF,TGTGCCAGCAGTGATGGTCGGTGGGGGGGTTTGACAAATGAGCAGTTCTTC
TRBJ1-1,.,.,TRBV28,CASSLIQFMNTEAFF,TGTGCCAGCAGTTTAATTCAGTTTATGAACACTGAAGCTTTCTTT
TRBJ1-6,TRBD1,.,TRBV30,CAWSVQQGGISPLHF,TGTGCCTGGAGTGTACAACAGGGGGGGATTTCACCCCTCCACTTT
TRBJ1-6,.,.,TRBV6-5,CASSNPGVRSPLHF,TGTGCCAGCAGTAACCCAGGGGTCCGGTCACCCCTCCACTTT
TRBJ1-3,TRBD1,.,TRBV18,CASSLGQGSGNTIYF,TGTGCCAGCTCACTGGGACAGGGTTCTGGAAACACCATATATTTT
TRBJ2-1,TRBD2,.,TRBV10-3,CAISALGGAGEGNEQFF,TGTGCCATCAGTGCCCTCGGCGGGGCGGGGGAAGGTAATGAGCAGTTCTTC
TRBJ2-1,TRBD2,.,TRBV5-1,CASSPRRGTHNEQFF,TGCGCCAGCAGCCCGCGGCGGGGGACCCACAATGAGCAGTTCTTC
TRBJ1-3,TRBD1,few,TRBV6-6,CASGTGVSGNTIYF,TGTGCCAGCGGGACAGGGGTGTCAGGAAACACCATATATTTT
TRBJ2-2,.,few,TRBV18,CASSPAGATNTGELFF,TGTGCCAGCTCACCAGCTGGAGCTACGAACACCGGGGAGCTGTTTTTT
TRBJ1-2,TRBD1,.,TRBV30,CAHPHDDRERGYTF,TGTGCCCACCCACACGACGACAGGGAGCGTGGCTACACCTTC
TRBJ2-2,.,.,TRBV14,CASSQDAVGGPGGELFF,TGTGCCAGCAGCCAAGATGCGGTGGGGGGGCCCGGCGGGGAGCTGTTTTTT
TRBJ1-1,.,.,TRBV5-8,CASSLMAGSTGFNTEAFF,TGTGCCAGCAGCTTGATGGCGGGTTCTACAGGGTTCAACACTGAAGCTTTCTTT
TRBJ2-7,.,few,TRBV7-8,CASSRDQGIEQYF,TGTGCCAGCAGCCGAGATCAGGGGATCGAGCAGTACTTC
TRBJ1-1,.,.,TRBV14,CASSQGTGRVRTEAFF,TGTGCCAGCAGCCAGGGAACAGGGAGGGTTAGGACTGAAGCTTTCTTT
TRBJ1-2,.,.,TRBV21-1,CASSKEGREGYGYTF,TGTGCCAGCAGCAAAGAGGGCAGGGAGGGCTATGGCTACACCTTC
TRBJ1-6,.,.,TRBV10-3,CAISDRARGNSPLHF,TGTGCCATCAGTGACAGGGCTCGGGGGAATTCACCCCTCCACTTT
TRBJ1-1,.,.,TRBV6-2/TRBV6-3,CASSYAGVMGAFF,TGTGCCAGCAGTTACGCAGGCGTCATGGGAGCTTTCTTT
TRBJ1-6,TRBD1,.,TRBV5-1,CASRTGGKVNSPLHF,TGCGCCAGCAGGACAGGGGGCAAGGTGAATTCACCCCTCCACTTT
TRBJ2-3,TRBD2,.,TRBV5-5,CASSLDWRGGTDTQYF,TGTGCCAGCAGCTTGGACTGGCGGGGGGGCACAGATACGCAGTATTTT
TRBJ2-7,.,.,TRBV12-3/TRBV12-4,CASSSTTGSEQYF,TGTGCCAGCAGTTCGACGACAGGCAGCGAGCAGTACTTC
TRBJ2-3,TRBD2,.,TRBV7-8,CASSRTSGGLDTQYF,TGTGCCAGCAGCAGGACTAGCGGGGGTTTAGATACGCAGTATTTT
TRBJ1-2,TRBD1,.,TRBV5-1,CATAPGQGPYGYTF,TGCGCCACCGCGCCGGGACAGGGCCCATATGGCTACACCTTC
TRBJ1-5,TRBD1,.,TRBV30,CAWSEPSYRGSGGNQPQHF,TGTGCCTGGAGTGAACCAAGCTACAGGGGGAGCGGAGGCAATCAGCCCCAGCATTTT
TRBJ1-5,TRBD1,.,TRBV5-1,CASSLGPDRANQPQHF,TGCGCCAGCAGCTTGGGCCCTGACAGGGCTAATCAGCCCCAGCATTTT
TRBJ1-2,.,.,TRBV2,CASSGQGYGYTF,TGTGCCAGCAGTGGTCAGGGCTACGGCTACACCTTC
TRBJ1-3,.,.,TRBV18,CASSPARGASGNTIYF,TGTGCCAGCTCACCGGCCAGGGGCGCCTCTGGAAACACCATATATTTT
TRBJ2-2,.,.,TRBV14,CASSQVRTGELFF,TGTGCCAGCAGCCAAGTCCGGACCGGGGAGCTGTTTTTT
TRBJ1-6,.,few,TRBV5-4,CASSLVRGTVNSPLHF,TGTGCCAGCAGCTTGGTTCGGGGGACGGTAAATTCACCCCTCCACTTT
TRBJ2-2,.,.,TRBV9,CASSPRDTNTGELFF,TGTGCCAGCTCCCCCAGGGATACGAACACCGGGGAGCTGTTTTTT
TRBJ1-5,.,.,TRBV21-1,CASRSKERGGGEWPQHF,TGTGCCAGCAGGAGCAAAGAACGAGGAGGAGGGGAATGGCCCCAGCATTTT
TRBJ2-5,.,.,TRBV7-9,CASSSRARLSETQYF,TGTGCCAGCAGCTCGCGGGCCAGGCTGTCAGAGACCCAGTACTTC
TRBJ1-1,TRBD1,few,TRBV7-9,CASSRTGGGGTEAFF,TGTGCCAGCAGCCGAACAGGGGGCGGGGGCACTGAAGCTTTCTTT
TRBJ1-4,.,.,TRBV28,CASSPTFKGNEKLFF,TGTGCCAGCAGCCCAACCTTTAAGGGGAATGAAAAACTGTTTTTT
TRBJ1-5,TRBD1,.,TRBV4-2,CASSQDTPRTGVGQPQHF,TGTGCCAGCAGCCAAGACACCCCCCGGACAGGGGTAGGTCAGCCCCAGCATTTT
TRBJ2-3,TRBD2,.,TRBV24-1,CATSGRTSGGGTDTQYF,TGTGCCACCAGTGGCCGGACTAGCGGGGGAGGCACAGATACGCAGTATTTT
TRBJ2-1,TRBD2,.,TRBV3-1/TRBV3-2,CASSQEGLDGNEQFF,TGTGCCAGCAGCCAAGAGGGACTAGATGGCAATGAGCAGTTCTTC